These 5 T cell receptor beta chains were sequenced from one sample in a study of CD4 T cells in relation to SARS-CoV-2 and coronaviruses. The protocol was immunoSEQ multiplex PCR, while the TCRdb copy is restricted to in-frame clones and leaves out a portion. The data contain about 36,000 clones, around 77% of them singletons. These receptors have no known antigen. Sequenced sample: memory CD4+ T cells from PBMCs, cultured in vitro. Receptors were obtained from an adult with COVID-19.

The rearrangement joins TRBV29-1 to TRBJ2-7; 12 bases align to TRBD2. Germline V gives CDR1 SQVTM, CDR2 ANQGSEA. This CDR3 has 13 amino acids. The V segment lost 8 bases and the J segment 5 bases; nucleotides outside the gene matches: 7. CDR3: CSLKRLAGDEQYF. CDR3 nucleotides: TGCAGCCTGAAGAGACTAGCGGGGGACGAGCAGTACTTC.

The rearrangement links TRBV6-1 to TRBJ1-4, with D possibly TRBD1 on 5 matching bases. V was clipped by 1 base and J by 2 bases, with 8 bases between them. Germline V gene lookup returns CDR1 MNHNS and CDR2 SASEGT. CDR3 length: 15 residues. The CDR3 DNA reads TGTGCCAGCAGTGAAGACAGGTTGACTAATGAAAAACTGTTTTTT. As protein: CASSEDRLTNEKLFF.

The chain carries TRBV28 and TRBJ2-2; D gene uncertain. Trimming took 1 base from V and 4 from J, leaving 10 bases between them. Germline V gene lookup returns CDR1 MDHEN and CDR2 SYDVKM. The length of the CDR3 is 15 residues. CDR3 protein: CASSLYRQSTGELFF. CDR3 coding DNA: TGTGCCAGCAGTTTATATCGCCAGAGCACCGGGGAGCTGTTTTTT.

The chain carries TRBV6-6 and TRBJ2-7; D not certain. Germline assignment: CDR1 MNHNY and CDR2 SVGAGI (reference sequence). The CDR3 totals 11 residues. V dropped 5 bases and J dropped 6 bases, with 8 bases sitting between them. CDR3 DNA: TGTGCCAGCAGTCAGACCGGCGAGCAGTACTTC. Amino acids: CASSQTGEQYF.

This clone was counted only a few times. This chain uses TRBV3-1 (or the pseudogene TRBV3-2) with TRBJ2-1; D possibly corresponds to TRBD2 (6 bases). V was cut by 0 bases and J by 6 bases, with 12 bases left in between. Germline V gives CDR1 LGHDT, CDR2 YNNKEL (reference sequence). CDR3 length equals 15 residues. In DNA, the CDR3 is TGTGCCAGCAGCCAAGACCCCCTAGCGTTCAATGAGCAGTTCTTC. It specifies CASSQDPLAFNEQFF.